The 30 T cell receptor beta chains given below trace back to one sample, sequenced in a study of identifying expanded T cells in peripheral blood. Only in-frame clones appear in the TCRdb table, and some are missing; sequencing was by immunoSEQ multiplex PCR. The sample shows 70,000 to 95,000 clones, 85% to 90% of them seen only once. Sequencing used blood. These receptors originate from a person aged 18 to 75 in good health.

V gene TRBV19 combines with J gene TRBJ2-2; D tentatively reads TRBD1 or TRBD2 (5 bases each). Trimming removed 5 bases from V and 6 bases from J, with 13 bases in between. The germline gives CDR1 LNHDA, CDR2 SQIVND (reference sequence). This CDR3 spans 14 amino acids. The CDR3 region is CASSPLVGAGELFF. The CDR3 DNA sequence: TGTGCCAGTAGTCCCTTAGTGGGGGCCGGGGAGCTGTTTTTT.

This chain links TRBV30 with TRBJ2-5; 11 positions agree with TRBD2. The V segment lost 5 bases and the J segment 4 bases; nucleotides outside the gene matches: 6. Germline loops: CDR1 GTSNPN, CDR2 SVGIG (reference sequence). This CDR3 region has 14 residues. The CDR3 reads CAWDSGRARETQYF. CDR3 coding DNA: TGTGCCTGGGATAGCGGGAGGGCCCGAGAGACCCAGTACTTC. Full variable domain (missing parts from reference TRBV30 and TRBJ2-5): SQTIHQWPATLVQPVGSPLSLECTVEGTSNPNLYWYRQAAGRGLQLLFYSVGIGQISSEVPQNLSASRPQDRQFILSSKKLLLSDSGFYLCAWDSGRARETQYFGPGTRLLVL.

The chain links TRBV5-1 to TRBJ1-1, with 7 bases lining up with TRBD1. V trimming: 4 bases; J trimming: 4 bases; junction bases outside the gene matches: 4. The CDR3 is 13 amino acids. Germline V gene lookup returns CDR1 SGHRS and CDR2 YFSETQ. CDR3 sequence (DNA): TGCGCCAGCAGCGAGGGGGCGGTCACTGAAGCTTTCTTT. Its protein is CASSEGAVTEAFF.

The chain employs TRBV19 and TRBJ1-1; weak D call: TRBD1 (6 bases). V lost 5 bases, J lost 4 bases, and 11 bases lay in between. This CDR3 is 13 amino acids long. Germline CDR1 LNHDA, CDR2 SQIVND (reference sequence). CDR3: CASSAPRGTEAFF. The CDR3 DNA follows: TGTGCCAGTAGTGCCCCCAGGGGCACTGAAGCTTTCTTT.

The V gene is TRBV7-3, the J gene TRBJ1-1; no clear D gene. Trimming cost V 4 bases and J 3 bases, with 9 bases left between them. This CDR3 spans 13 amino acids. CDR1 is SGHTA and CDR2 is FQGTGA in the germline V gene. CDR3 nucleotides: TGTGCCAGCAGCTCACGGGCCCACACTGAAGCTTTCTTT. This translates into CASSSRAHTEAFF.

The rearrangement links TRBV15 to TRBJ2-1; 12 nucleotides agree with TRBD2. Germline CDR1 reads LNHNV; CDR2 reads YYDKDF (reference sequence). V shed 0 bases and J 5 bases; nucleotides not matched to a gene: 14. The CDR3 length is 20 residues. Written as DNA, the CDR3 is TGTGCCACCAGCAGAGAAGGGCGGTGGCTAGCGGGAGGGTTCGACAATGAGCAGTTCTTC. Translation: CATSREGRWLAGGFDNEQFF.

The chain couples TRBV15 to TRBJ1-4; perhaps TRBD1 as D (6 bases). Germline lookup yields CDR1 LNHNV and CDR2 YYDKDF (reference sequence). Trimming removed 3 bases at V and 8 bases at J, with 19 bases between. The CDR3 has 16 residues. The CDR3 region is CATSSRREGVREKLFF. In DNA form, the CDR3 reads TGTGCCACCAGCAGTCGCAGGGAGGGGGTAAGGGAAAAACTGTTTTTT.

The chain recombines TRBV2 with TRBJ2-1; no reliable D call. V lost 3 bases and J lost 7, with 16 bases in between. Looked up from germline, CDR1 is SNHLY and CDR2 is FYNNEI. CDR3 length: 15 amino acids. CDR3 sequence reads: CASSDPALSPNEQFF. The CDR3, as DNA: TGTGCCAGCAGTGACCCGGCCCTCAGTCCAAATGAGCAGTTCTTC.

The chain employs TRBV19 and TRBJ2-2; 9 positions agree with TRBD2. There are 17 residues in the CDR3. V dropped 6 bases and J dropped 5; count of bases not matched to a gene: 13. Germline values: CDR1 LNHDA, CDR2 SQIVND (reference sequence). This CDR3 reads CASSPVRERGVTGELFF. The CDR3 DNA reads TGTGCCAGTAGCCCCGTTCGGGAGCGGGGGGTTACCGGGGAGCTGTTTTTT.

This chain uses TRBV7-2 with TRBJ2-6; TRBD1 matches 7 bases. CDR3 length: 18 amino acids. Losses at the gene ends were 5 bases for V and 4 bases for J; bases not matched to a gene: 14. CDR1 and CDR2 from the germline V gene are SGHTA and FQGNSA. The CDR3 bases are TGTGCCAGCAGCGTAAACAGGGGTCCCTCTATCGGGGCCAACGTCCTGACTTTC. This gives the protein CASSVNRGPSIGANVLTF.

The chain combines TRBV29-1 with TRBJ2-3; D not resolved. This CDR3 spans 12 amino acids. The ends were cut back, 3 bases at V and 0 bases at J, with 4 bases in the middle. CDR1 SQVTM and CDR2 ANQGSEA come from the germline V gene. CDR3 sequence reads: CSVDVSTDTQYF. The CDR3, as DNA: TGCAGCGTTGATGTGAGCACAGATACGCAGTATTTT.

V gene TRBV2 combines with J gene TRBJ1-1, with 7 bases fitting TRBD1. After removal of 6 bases from V and 0 bases from J, the junction contained 1 base not matched to a gene. The CDR3 contains 13 residues. The germline gives CDR1 SNHLY, CDR2 FYNNEI. CDR3 protein: CASRGTVNTEAFF. Here the CDR3 DNA reads TGTGCCAGCAGGGGGACAGTGAACACTGAAGCTTTCTTT.

This rearrangement joins TRBV5-1 to TRBJ1-2; 8 bases agree with TRBD1. V shed 0 bases, J shed 7 bases, and the junction held 8 bases outside the gene matches. Per germline, CDR1 SGHRS and CDR2 YFSETQ. CDR3 length: 15 residues. The CDR3 DNA reads as TGCGCCAGCAGCTTGGAGGCAGGGGGCAGTAGTGGCTACACCTTC. Amino acids: CASSLEAGGSSGYTF.

The chain is built from TRBV4-2 and TRBJ2-3; D is unresolved. This CDR3 has 16 amino acids. The V end was cut by 1 base, the J end by 2 bases, with 13 bases between. Germline values: CDR1 LGHNA, CDR2 YNFKEQ. CDR3 region: CASSQGAEIYTDTQYF. In DNA, the CDR3 is TGTGCCAGCAGCCAAGGGGCGGAAATATACACAGATACGCAGTATTTT.

This clone has a single count. This sequence joins TRBV4-2 and TRBJ1-1; tentatively, D is TRBD1 (5 bases). The V and J ends lost 3 bases and 3 bases respectively, with 17 bases between them. The CDR3 runs 16 residues. CDR1 is LGHNA, CDR2 YNFKEQ, per germline. The CDR3 DNA follows: TGTGCCAGCAGCCATACCTTACGGGGGGTGGACACTGAAGCTTTCTTT. It specifies CASSHTLRGVDTEAFF.

This clone was found once. This chain links TRBV7-3 with TRBJ2-7; tentatively, D is TRBD1 or TRBD2 (5 bases each). This CDR3 is built from 13 residues. Germline V gives CDR1 SGHTA, CDR2 FQGTGA. V was clipped by 5 bases and J by 7 bases, with 15 bases between them. For the CDR3, the DNA is TGTGCCAGCAGCCTAGGGGCTAGCTCTGAGCAGTACTTC. Translation: CASSLGASSEQYF.

The chain couples TRBV6-1 to TRBJ1-3; D uncertain. Germline V gene sequence: CDR1 MNHNS, CDR2 SASEGT. This CDR3 spans 11 amino acids. Trimming cost V 5 bases and J 7 bases, with 6 bases left between them. The CDR3 bases are TGTGCCAGCAGTTTACGGAACACCATATATTTT. It yields the protein CASSLRNTIYF.

J is TRBJ2-2 and V is TRBV5-1; 7 bases fit TRBD1. Germline CDR1 is SGHRS and CDR2 is YFSETQ. CDR3 length equals 15 residues. The J segment lost 6 bases and the V segment lost 0 bases, leaving 5 bases of the junction unmatched. The DNA of the CDR3 is TGCGCCAGCAGCTTGGAGGGACAGTCATCCGGGGAGCTGTTTTTT. Its translation: CASSLEGQSSGELFF.

A few counts support this clone. This sequence joins TRBV5-1 and TRBJ1-1; D not resolved. Germline CDR1 and CDR2: SGHRS and YFSETQ. The CDR3 totals 13 residues. Between the trimmed V and J ends, which lost 4 bases and 1 base, there was a span of 8 bases. This chain's CDR3 is CASSVQQNTEAFF. DNA of the CDR3: TGCGCCAGCAGCGTACAGCAGAACACTGAAGCTTTCTTT.

The J gene is TRBJ2-3, the V gene TRBV7-3; perhaps TRBD2 as D (6 bases). The germline CDR1 and CDR2 sequences are SGHTA and FQGTGA. The V and J ends lost 5 bases and 3 bases respectively, with 12 bases between them. The CDR3 is made up of 14 amino acids. DNA of the CDR3: TGTGCCAGCAGCCCGGGACTCCAAACAGATACGCAGTATTTT. Protein sequence: CASSPGLQTDTQYF.

The V call is TRBV5-1, the J call TRBJ1-1; no clear D gene. V was cut by 0 bases and J by 4 bases, with 10 bases left in between. From germline, CDR1 is SGHRS and CDR2 YFSETQ. This CDR3 is built from 14 residues. The CDR3: CASSLEAGSTEAFF. CDR3 sequence (DNA): TGCGCCAGCAGCTTGGAGGCGGGGAGCACTGAAGCTTTCTTT.

The chain couples TRBV11-2 to TRBJ1-6, with D unclear. Germline CDR1 SGHAT, CDR2 FQNNGV. Trimming removed 0 bases at V and 9 bases at J, with 15 bases between. The CDR3 runs to 16 residues. CDR3 DNA: TGTGCCAGCAGCTTAGATGGGAGGCGAGGTGGTTCACCCCTCCACTTT. This translates into CASSLDGRRGGSPLHF. The whole variable domain, filled in from reference TRBV11-2 and TRBJ1-6, reads EAGVAQSPRYKIIEKRQSVAFWCNPISGHATLYWYQQILGQGPKLLIQFQNNGVVDDSQLPKDRFSAERLKGVDSTLKIQPAKLEDSAVYLCASSLDGRRGGSPLHFGNGTRLTVT.

The chain carries TRBV7-6 and TRBJ2-1, with D possibly called TRBD1 or TRBD2 (5 bases each). The CDR3 has 16 amino acids. Per the germline V gene, CDR1 is SGHVS and CDR2 is FNYEAQ. Between the trimmed V and J ends, which lost 1 base and 2 bases, there was a span of 12 bases. The CDR3 is CASSLGWDLTYNEQFF. The CDR3 bases are TGTGCCAGCAGCTTAGGTTGGGACCTTACCTACAATGAGCAGTTCTTC.

The J gene is TRBJ1-1, the V gene TRBV6-5; D remains unclear. Trimming removed 3 bases at V and 1 base at J, with 9 bases between. The CDR3 is 14 residues long. Germline CDR1 reads MNHEY; CDR2 reads SVGAGI. CDR3 sequence: CASSYKQPNTEAFF. In nucleotides, the CDR3 is TGTGCCAGCAGTTATAAACAGCCGAACACTGAAGCTTTCTTT.

The chain recombines TRBV5-1 with TRBJ1-3; D is unresolved. The V gene lost 0 bases and the J gene lost 0 bases, with 4 bases spanning the gap. Germline V CDR1 and CDR2: SGHRS, YFSETQ. The CDR3 sequence is 14 residues long. CDR3 in DNA: TGCGCCAGCAGCTTGGCGTTCTCTGGAAACACCATATATTTT. Amino acid sequence: CASSLAFSGNTIYF.

The gene calls are TRBV19 and TRBJ1-2, with D possibly matching TRBD1 (6 bases). Germline CDR1 LNHDA, CDR2 SQIVND (reference sequence). Between the trimmed V and J ends, which lost 1 base and 6 bases, there was a span of 9 bases. This CDR3 is 13 amino acids long. CDR3 sequence: CASSIGEGDGYTF. The DNA of the CDR3 is TGTGCCAGTAGTATAGGAGAGGGGGATGGCTACACCTTC.

The rearrangement uses TRBV6-4 and TRBJ1-1; the D gene is possibly TRBD1 (5 bases). This CDR3 has 14 amino acids. Germline lookup yields CDR1 MRHNA and CDR2 SNTAGT. The V end was cut by 5 bases, the J end by 1 base, with 11 bases between. The CDR3 here is CASSLDSENTEAFF. The CDR3 coding sequence is TGTGCCAGCAGTCTTGACAGTGAGAACACTGAAGCTTTCTTT.

This chain uses TRBV5-1 with TRBJ1-2, with D uncertain. V was cut by 4 bases and J by 2 bases, with 9 bases left in between. CDR1 SGHRS and CDR2 YFSETQ come from the germline V gene. The CDR3 covers 13 residues. The CDR3 spells CASSPDWNYGYTF. The CDR3 coding sequence is TGCGCCAGCAGCCCTGATTGGAACTATGGCTACACCTTC.

The V and J genes are TRBV7-2 and TRBJ2-3; D is undetermined. V gave up 1 base and J gave up 6 bases, with 8 bases separating them. This CDR3 is built from 13 residues. Germline V CDR1 and CDR2: SGHTA, FQGNSA. This chain's CDR3 is CASSLVGPDTQYF. Here the CDR3 DNA reads TGTGCCAGCAGCTTAGTGGGCCCCGATACGCAGTATTTT.

The J gene is TRBJ2-4, the V gene TRBV19; D possibly corresponds to TRBD1 (6 bases). The ends were cut back, 4 bases at V and 6 bases at J, with 22 bases in the middle. CDR1 and CDR2 (germline): LNHDA, SQIVND (reference sequence). CDR3 length: 17 amino acids. CDR3 sequence reads: CASSKEGNREKSNIQYF. CDR3 DNA sequence: TGTGCCAGTAGTAAGGAAGGGAACAGGGAGAAATCAAACATTCAGTACTTC.